Given below is one T cell receptor (beta chain) in context. The data derive from a study of shared clonotypes between healthy human individuals. TCRdb keeps only in-frame clones here, not all; method: immunoSEQ multiplex PCR. The sample holds hundreds of thousands of clones, 95% seen once. Terminally differentiated effector memory CD45RA+ cells were excluded from the naive CD8 cells, which were CD45RO-negative and positively selected for CCR7. The CDR3 covers 13 residues. The germline V gene has CDR1 MNHEY and CDR2 SMNVEV (reference sequence). V lost 4 bases to trimming and J lost 5 bases, with 11 bases between them.

This receptor was obtained from a woman aged 25-40 years in good health. The chain has TRBV27 and TRBJ2-5; D may be TRBD2 (5 bases). What was sequenced was naive CD8+ T cells sorted from blood. This CDR3 reads CASSYDGEETQYF. DNA of the CDR3: TGTGCCAGCAGTTACGATGGGGAGGAGACCCAGTACTTC.